The TCR beta chain under discussion was sequenced for a study of blood T cell repertoires in COVID-19. Assay used: immunoSEQ multiplex PCR; TCRdb lists only in-frame clones, some missing. The sample holds hundreds of thousands of clones, about 87% seen once. This CDR3 comprises 16 residues. V was shortened by 1 base and J by 1 base, with 11 bases between the two germline ends. Germline assignment: CDR1 KGHSH and CDR2 LQKENI. V usage is TRBV18 and J usage is TRBJ2-1; possible D gene TRBD1, 7 bases. What was sequenced was PBMCs or T cells enriched from blood (not recorded which). The receptor comes from a woman aged 45-65 years who had recovered from COVID-19. The CDR3 protein is CASSPRSGGSYNEQFF. CDR3 nucleotide sequence: TGTGCCAGCTCACCACGCTCAGGGGGGTCCTACAATGAGCAGTTCTTC.